What follows are 4 T cell receptor beta chains derived from one specimen sequenced in a study of blood T cell repertoires in COVID-19. Profiling relied on immunoSEQ multiplex PCR, and the TCRdb table lists in-frame clones only, not all of them. Among more than 35,000 clones, about two thirds were seen once, and the ten largest hold 6.2%. The material sequenced was peripheral blood. All receptors derive from a man older than 75 with acute or convalescent COVID-19.

This clone showed up just once. An end of the junction differs from the germline gene, which may be a read error. The chain combines TRBV4-1 with TRBJ1-2; no clear D. The V gene's germline CDR1 is MGHRA and CDR2 YSYEKL. The CDR3 has 15 residues. Here the CDR3 DNA reads TGCGCCAGCAGCCAAGACCCGGCAGGCCTCTATGGCTACATCTTC. Translating it yields CASSQDPAGLYGYIF.

This chain links TRBV2 with TRBJ2-7; TRBD2 matches 12 bases. The germline gives CDR1 SNHLY, CDR2 FYNNEI. There are 15 residues in the CDR3. With 4 bases clipped from V and 4 bases from J, the junction kept 5 bases outside the gene matches. CDR3 bases: TGTGCCAGCAGTGGACTAGCGGGAGTGTTGTACGAGCAGTACTTC. Translated: CASSGLAGVLYEQYF.

This clone has just one count. V usage is TRBV25-1 and J usage is TRBJ2-3, with 12 bases that match TRBD2. V was pared by 3 bases and J by 4 bases, with 8 bases of the junction left unmatched. CDR1 is MGHDK, CDR2 SYGVNS, per germline. The CDR3 is made up of 17 amino acids. This CDR3 reads CASSDPTGLAGADTQYF. The CDR3 DNA sequence: TGTGCCAGCAGTGATCCTACGGGACTAGCGGGCGCAGATACGCAGTATTTT.

This chain connects TRBV5-4 to TRBJ1-1; 8 bases match TRBD1. Unmatched junction bases numbered 11, after V lost 4 bases and J lost 3 bases. Germline loops: CDR1 SGHNT, CDR2 YYREEE (reference sequence). This CDR3 has 16 amino acids. CDR3 nucleotide sequence: TGTGCCAGCAGCCCCGGACAGGGAGAGGGGGACACTGAAGCTTTCTTT. Its translation: CASSPGQGEGDTEAFF.